These 14 T cell receptor beta chains originate from one sample sequenced in a study of Graves' ophthalmopathy and Graves' hyperthyroidism. RNA transcripts yielded amplified TCR beta CDR3 regions. RT-PCR with HTBI primers came first, then second-round multiplex PCR. TCRdb reprocessed the multiplex PCR reads via MiXCR and lists one record per CDR3 protein. This sample has about 210,000 distinct CDR3 sequences, with less than 30% found just once. The material sequenced was peripheral blood. The receptors were sampled from a man in his fifties with Graves' ophthalmopathy.

The CDR3 spells CASSPRGGELFF. In DNA, the CDR3 is TGTGCCAGCAGTCCCAGGGGGGGGGAGCTGTTTTTT. V and J are TRBV6-2 or TRBV6-3 and TRBJ2-2; 7 bases are a match to TRBD1. Germline lookup yields CDR1 MNHEY and CDR2 SVGEGT. The length of the CDR3 is 12 residues. V was clipped by 5 bases and J by 8 bases; unmatched bases: 2.

This clonotype occurred many times. The chain uses TRBV28 and TRBJ2-7; 11 bases agree with TRBD2. The V gene end was trimmed by 5 bases and the J gene end by 5 bases; junction bases not matched to a gene: 8. CDR1 is MDHEN and CDR2 is SYDVKM in the germline V gene. This CDR3 contains 15 residues. The DNA of the CDR3 is TGTGCCAGCAGTCCCCGACTAGCGGGACTGGACGAGCAGTACTTC. This codes for CASSPRLAGLDEQYF.

In this sample, this clonotype turned up many times. The chain is built from TRBV5-1 and TRBJ1-2; a weak D match, TRBD1 (6 bases). V dropped 7 bases and J dropped 2 bases, with 12 bases sitting between them. This CDR3 spans 13 amino acids. Germline V gene lookup returns CDR1 SGHRS and CDR2 YFSETQ. The CDR3, as DNA: TGCGCCAGCCGGGGGGCATCAAACTATGGCTACACCTTC. Its translation: CASRGASNYGYTF.

This clonotype came up a few times. This chain joins TRBV6-2 or TRBV6-3 and TRBJ2-7; 8 nucleotides align to TRBD1. V was pared by 0 bases and J by 3 bases, with 10 bases of the junction left unmatched. Germline lookup yields CDR1 MNHEY and CDR2 SVGEGT. The CDR3 sequence is 17 residues long. CDR3 sequence: CASSYSIDVGQDYEQYF. The CDR3 DNA reads as TGTGCCAGCAGTTACTCGATAGATGTGGGACAGGACTACGAGCAGTACTTC.

In this sample, this clonotype turned up many times. This sequence joins TRBV10-3 and TRBJ1-5, with D unclear. The CDR3 is made up of 13 amino acids. Trimming removed 0 bases at V and 5 bases at J, with 5 bases between. The V gene's germline CDR1 is ENHRY and CDR2 SYGVKD. For the CDR3, the DNA is TGTGCCATCAGTGAGTCGGGAGATCAGCCCCAGCATTTT. Translating gives CAISESGDQPQHF.

This clonotype showed up just a few times. J is TRBJ1-1 and V is TRBV6-1; possible D gene TRBD1, 5 bases. The CDR3 length is 14 residues. Trimming removed 6 bases from V and 2 bases from J, with 13 bases in between. The V gene's germline CDR1 is MNHNS and CDR2 SASEGT. CDR3 nucleotides: TGTGCCAGCAGAAACGACAGAATTAACACTGAAGCTTTCTTT. Translation gives CASRNDRINTEAFF.

At least ten counts were recorded for this clonotype. The V call is TRBV20-1, the J call TRBJ2-7; 10 bases are shared with TRBD2. The trim removed 6 bases at V and 6 bases at J, leaving 11 bases unmatched. This CDR3 contains 14 residues. The V gene's germline CDR1 is DFQATT and CDR2 SNEGSKA (reference sequence). Here the CDR3 DNA reads TGCAGTGCAATACTAGCGGGGTCTATCTCCGAGCAGTACTTC. It is translated as CSAILAGSISEQYF.

The chain couples TRBV11-1 to TRBJ1-2; D remains unclear. The CDR3 totals 16 residues. The germline V gene encodes CDR1 SGHAT and CDR2 FQDESV (reference sequence). V dropped 9 bases and J dropped 0 bases, with 20 bases sitting between them. The CDR3 nucleotides are TGTGCCAGTAGCCATAACCCGGACGGCTCTAACTATGGCTACACCTTC. This sequence encodes CASSHNPDGSNYGYTF.

This clonotype has at least ten counts. V usage is TRBV24-1 and J usage is TRBJ2-5; D is ambiguous. V lost 5 bases to trimming and J lost 5 bases, with 8 bases between them. CDR3 length equals 12 residues. The germline V gene encodes CDR1 KGHDR and CDR2 SFDVKD. The CDR3 loop is CATSGDIETQYF. The CDR3 bases are TGTGCCACCAGTGGAGATATCGAGACCCAGTACTTC.

This clonotype has at least ten counts. The chain recombines TRBV6-4 with TRBJ2-3, with TRBD2 matching 12 bases. Germline CDR1 MRHNA, CDR2 SNTAGT. Trimming at V came to 6 bases and at J to 2 bases, leaving 15 bases not matched to a gene. This CDR3 is built from 19 residues. This chain's CDR3 is CASRPALAGGLWDTDTQYF. As DNA, the CDR3 is TGTGCCAGCAGGCCTGCTCTAGCGGGAGGGCTATGGGACACAGATACGCAGTATTTT.

CDR3 coding DNA: TGTGCCAGCAGCAGCCGGGACAGGGCGAGTCATGGCTACACCTTC. It codes for CASSSRDRASHGYTF. The genes are TRBV7-2 and TRBJ1-2; 9 positions agree with TRBD1. The J segment lost 6 bases and the V segment lost 5 bases, leaving 10 bases of the junction unmatched. There are 15 residues in the CDR3. CDR1 is SGHTA, CDR2 FQGNSA, per germline.

This clonotype has a count of ten or more. The chain links TRBV6-5 to TRBJ1-5; 9 bases map to TRBD1. Unmatched junction bases numbered 3, after V lost 6 bases and J lost 0 bases. CDR1 and CDR2 (germline): MNHEY, SVGAGI. The CDR3 covers 15 residues. The CDR3 here is CASSPGQGSNQPQHF. Here the CDR3 DNA reads TGTGCCAGCAGCCCGGGACAGGGTAGCAATCAGCCCCAGCATTTT.

In this sample, this clonotype turned up many times. V is TRBV20-1 and J is TRBJ1-6; D unresolved. The CDR3 runs 11 residues. V lost 6 bases to trimming and J lost 16 bases, with 16 bases between them. The V gene's germline CDR1 is DFQATT and CDR2 SNEGSKA (reference sequence). CDR3: CSARSTETLHF. CDR3 sequence (DNA): TGCAGTGCCCGGTCAACAGAGACTCTCCACTTT.

This clonotype was seen once. The chain carries TRBV4-3 and TRBJ1-2; D call uncertain. There are 13 residues in the CDR3. Trimming took off 1 base at V and 2 bases at J, with 5 bases between the two ends. From germline, CDR1 is LGHNA and CDR2 YSLEER. The CDR3 region has the DNA TGCGCCAGCAGCCAAGCCCAGAACTATGGCTACACCTTC. Amino acids: CASSQAQNYGYTF.